What follows are 4 T cell receptor beta chains derived from one specimen sequenced in a study of shared clonotypes between healthy human individuals. Some clones are missing from TCRdb's copy, which holds only in-frame ones; the method was immunoSEQ multiplex PCR. In the table there are 400,000 to 600,000 clones, roughly 95% of which are singletons. Material: naive CD4+ T cells sorted from blood. Subset defined: CD45RA+ positively selected. Receptors were obtained from a woman aged 30 to 39 in good health.

J is TRBJ1-2 and V is TRBV18; TRBD1 matches at 7 bases. From germline, CDR1 is KGHSH and CDR2 LQKENI. This CDR3 comprises 15 residues. V gave up 2 bases and J gave up 8 bases; unmatched junction bases: 11. The chain's CDR3 is CASSPRGTVRSGYTF. CDR3 nucleotides: TGTGCCAGCTCACCAAGAGGGACAGTCAGAAGCGGCTACACCTTC.

The J gene is TRBJ2-7, the V gene TRBV2, with no clear D. This CDR3 is 13 amino acids long. The V end lost 10 bases, the J end lost 1 base, and 14 bases lay between the germline ends. Per the germline V gene, CDR1 is SNHLY and CDR2 is FYNNEI. Written as DNA, the CDR3 is TGTGCCACCGCTGGGTACAAATCCTACGAGCAGTACTTC. This codes for CATAGYKSYEQYF.

The V call is TRBV2, the J call TRBJ1-1; D is uncertain. This CDR3 spans 15 amino acids. CDR1 is SNHLY and CDR2 is FYNNEI in the germline V gene. V gave up 2 bases and J gave up 4 bases, with 14 bases separating them. The CDR3 loop reads CASSEFAAEGTEAFF. The CDR3 DNA is TGTGCCAGCAGTGAATTTGCGGCGGAGGGCACTGAAGCTTTCTTT. Looking up the rest from reference TRBV2 and TRBJ1-1 gives the full variable domain: EPEVTQTPSHQVTQMGQEVILRCVPISNHLYFYWYRQILGQKVEFLVSFYNNEISEKSEIFDDQFSVERPDGSNFTLKIRSTKLEDSAMYFCASSEFAAEGTEAFFGQGTRLTVV.

Written as DNA, the CDR3 is TGTGCCAGCAGTGAATACTACGAGCAGTACTTC. Its translation is CASSEYYEQYF. The J gene is TRBJ2-7, the V gene TRBV6-1, with no clear D. The CDR3 covers 11 residues. The V end lost 2 bases, the J end lost 3 bases, and 2 bases lay between the germline ends. Germline CDR1 reads MNHNS; CDR2 reads SASEGT.